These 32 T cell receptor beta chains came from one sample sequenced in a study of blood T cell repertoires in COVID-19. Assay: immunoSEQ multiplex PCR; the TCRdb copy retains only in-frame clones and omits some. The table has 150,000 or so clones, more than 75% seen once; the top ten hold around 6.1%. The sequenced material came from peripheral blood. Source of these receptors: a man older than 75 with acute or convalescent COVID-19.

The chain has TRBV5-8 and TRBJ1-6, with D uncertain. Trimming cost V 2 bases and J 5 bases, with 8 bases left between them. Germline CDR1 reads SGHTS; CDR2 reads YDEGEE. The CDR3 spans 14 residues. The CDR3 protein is CASSFRADNSPLHF. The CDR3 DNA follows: TGTGCCAGCAGCTTTCGTGCAGATAATTCACCCCTCCACTTT.

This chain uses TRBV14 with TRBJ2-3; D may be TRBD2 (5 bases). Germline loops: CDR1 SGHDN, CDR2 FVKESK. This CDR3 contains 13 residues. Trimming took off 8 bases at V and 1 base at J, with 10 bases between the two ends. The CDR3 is CASRGLGTDTQYF. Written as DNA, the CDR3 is TGTGCCAGCCGAGGACTTGGCACAGATACGCAGTATTTT. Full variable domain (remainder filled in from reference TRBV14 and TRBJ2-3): EAGVTQFPSHSVIEKGQTVTLRCDPISGHDNLYWYRRVMGKEIKFLLHFVKESKQDESGMPNNRFLAERTGGTYSTLKVQPAELEDSGVYFCASRGLGTDTQYFGPGTRLTVL.

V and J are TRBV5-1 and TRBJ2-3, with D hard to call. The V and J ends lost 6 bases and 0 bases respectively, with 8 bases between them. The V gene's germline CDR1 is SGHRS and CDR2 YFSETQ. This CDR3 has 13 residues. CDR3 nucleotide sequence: TGCGCCAGCAACAGTGATAGCACAGATACGCAGTATTTT. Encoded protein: CASNSDSTDTQYF. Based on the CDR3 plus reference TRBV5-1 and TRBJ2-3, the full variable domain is KAGVTQTPRYLIKTRGQQVTLSCSPISGHRSVSWYQQTPGQGLQFLFEYFSETQRNKGNFPGRFSGRQFSNSRSEMNVSTLELGDSALYLCASNSDSTDTQYFGPGTRLTVL.

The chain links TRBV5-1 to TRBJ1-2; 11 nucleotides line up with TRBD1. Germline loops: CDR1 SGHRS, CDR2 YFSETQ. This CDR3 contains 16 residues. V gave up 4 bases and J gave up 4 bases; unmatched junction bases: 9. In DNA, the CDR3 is TGCGCCAGCAGCATTTTGTCCGGGACAGGGGGCTATGGCTACACCTTC. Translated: CASSILSGTGGYGYTF.

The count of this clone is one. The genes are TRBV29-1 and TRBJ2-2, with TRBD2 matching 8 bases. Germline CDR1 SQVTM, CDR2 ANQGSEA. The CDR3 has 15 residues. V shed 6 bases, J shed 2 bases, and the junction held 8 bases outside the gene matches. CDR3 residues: CSVAKAGANTGELFF. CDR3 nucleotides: TGCAGCGTCGCTAAAGCGGGGGCCAACACCGGGGAGCTGTTTTTT.

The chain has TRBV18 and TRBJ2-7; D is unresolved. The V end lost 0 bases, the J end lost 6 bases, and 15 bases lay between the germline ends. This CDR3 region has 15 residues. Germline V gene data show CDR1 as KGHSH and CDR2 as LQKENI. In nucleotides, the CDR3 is TGTGCCAGCTCACCACCGAACGGCGGTGCCGCCGAGCAGTACTTC. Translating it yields CASSPPNGGAAEQYF. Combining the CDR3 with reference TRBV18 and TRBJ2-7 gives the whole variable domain NAGVMQNPRHLVRRRGQEARLRCSPMKGHSHVYWYRQLPEEGLKFMVYLQKENIIDESGMPKERFSAEFPKEGPSILRIQQVVRGDSAAYFCASSPPNGGAAEQYFGPGTRLTVT.

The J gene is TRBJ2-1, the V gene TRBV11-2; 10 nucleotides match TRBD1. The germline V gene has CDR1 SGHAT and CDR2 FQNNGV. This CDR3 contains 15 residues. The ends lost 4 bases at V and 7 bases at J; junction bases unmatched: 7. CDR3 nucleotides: TGTGCCAGCAGCTCCCGGGACAGGGGTTTGAATGAGCAGTTCTTC. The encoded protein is CASSSRDRGLNEQFF. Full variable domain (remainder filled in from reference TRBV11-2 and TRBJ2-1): EAGVAQSPRYKIIEKRQSVAFWCNPISGHATLYWYQQILGQGPKLLIQFQNNGVVDDSQLPKDRFSAERLKGVDSTLKIQPAKLEDSAVYLCASSSRDRGLNEQFFGPGTRLTVL.

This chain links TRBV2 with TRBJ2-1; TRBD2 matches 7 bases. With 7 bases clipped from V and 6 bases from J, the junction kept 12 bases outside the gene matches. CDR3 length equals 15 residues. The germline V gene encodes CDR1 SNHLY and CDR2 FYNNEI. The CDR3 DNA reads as TGTGCCAGCAAGACCCGCAGCGGGACGGTCAATGAGCAGTTCTTC. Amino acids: CASKTRSGTVNEQFF.

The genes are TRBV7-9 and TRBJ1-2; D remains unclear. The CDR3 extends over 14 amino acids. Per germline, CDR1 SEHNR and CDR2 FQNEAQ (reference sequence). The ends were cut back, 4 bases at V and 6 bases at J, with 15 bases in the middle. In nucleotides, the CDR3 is TGTGCCAGCAGCTGGGTTCTTGATCGGGATGGCTACACCTTC. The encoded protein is CASSWVLDRDGYTF.

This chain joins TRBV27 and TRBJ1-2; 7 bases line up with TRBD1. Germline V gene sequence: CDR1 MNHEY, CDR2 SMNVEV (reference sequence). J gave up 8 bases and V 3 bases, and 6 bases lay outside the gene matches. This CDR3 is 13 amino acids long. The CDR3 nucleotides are TGTGCCAGCAGTTTCCGGGGACAGCAAGGCTACACCTTC. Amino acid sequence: CASSFRGQQGYTF.

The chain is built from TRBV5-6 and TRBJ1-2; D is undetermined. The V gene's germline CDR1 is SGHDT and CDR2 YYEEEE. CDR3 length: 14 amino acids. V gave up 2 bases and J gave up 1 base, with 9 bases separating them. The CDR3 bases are TGTGCCAGCAGCTTCGAGGGATTTAACTATGGCTACACCTTC. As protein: CASSFEGFNYGYTF.

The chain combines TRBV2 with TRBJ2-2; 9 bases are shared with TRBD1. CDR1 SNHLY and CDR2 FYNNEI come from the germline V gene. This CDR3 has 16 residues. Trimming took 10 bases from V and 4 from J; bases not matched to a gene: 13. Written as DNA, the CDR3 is TGTGCCATGGGACAGGGCCCTCTGGATGTCACCGGGGAGCTGTTTTTT. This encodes CAMGQGPLDVTGELFF. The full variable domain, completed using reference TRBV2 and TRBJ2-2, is EPEVTQTPSHQVTQMGQEVILRCVPISNHLYFYWYRQILGQKVEFLVSFYNNEISEKSEIFDDQFSVERPDGSNFTLKIRSTKLEDSAMYFCAMGQGPLDVTGELFFGEGSRLTVL.

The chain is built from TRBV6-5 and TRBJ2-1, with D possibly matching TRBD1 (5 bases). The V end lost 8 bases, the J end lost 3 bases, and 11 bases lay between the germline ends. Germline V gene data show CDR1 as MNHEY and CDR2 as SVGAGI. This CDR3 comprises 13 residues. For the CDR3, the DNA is TGTGCCAGCGGGGCAAAGAGCTACAATGAGCAGTTCTTC. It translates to CASGAKSYNEQFF.

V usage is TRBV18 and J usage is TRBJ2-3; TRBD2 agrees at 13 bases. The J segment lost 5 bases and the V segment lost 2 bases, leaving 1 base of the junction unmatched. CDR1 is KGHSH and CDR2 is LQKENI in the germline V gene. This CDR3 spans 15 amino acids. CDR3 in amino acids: CASSPGLAGEDTQYF. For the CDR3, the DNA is TGTGCCAGCTCACCAGGACTAGCGGGAGAAGATACGCAGTATTTT.

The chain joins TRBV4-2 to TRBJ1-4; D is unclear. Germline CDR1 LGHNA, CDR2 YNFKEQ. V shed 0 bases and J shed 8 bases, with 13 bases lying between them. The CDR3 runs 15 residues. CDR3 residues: CASSQDWAGGEKLFF. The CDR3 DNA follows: TGTGCCAGCAGCCAAGACTGGGCAGGAGGGGAAAAACTGTTTTTT.

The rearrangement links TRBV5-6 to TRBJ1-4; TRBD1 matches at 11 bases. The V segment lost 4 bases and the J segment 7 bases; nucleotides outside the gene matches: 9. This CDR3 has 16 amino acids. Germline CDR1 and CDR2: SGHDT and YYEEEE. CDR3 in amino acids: CASSHNTGTGGEKLFF. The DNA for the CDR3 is TGTGCCAGCAGCCATAACACCGGGACAGGGGGTGAAAAACTGTTTTTT.

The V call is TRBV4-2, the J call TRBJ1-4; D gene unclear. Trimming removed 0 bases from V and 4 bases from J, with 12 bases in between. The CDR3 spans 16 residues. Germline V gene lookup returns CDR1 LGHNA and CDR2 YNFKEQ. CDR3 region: CASSQDMVASNEKLFF. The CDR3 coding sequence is TGTGCCAGCAGCCAAGATATGGTGGCTAGTAATGAAAAACTGTTTTTT.

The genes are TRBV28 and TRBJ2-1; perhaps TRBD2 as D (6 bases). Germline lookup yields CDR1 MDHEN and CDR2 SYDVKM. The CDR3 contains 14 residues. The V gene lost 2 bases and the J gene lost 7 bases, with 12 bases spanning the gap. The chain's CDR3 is CASSLREKTNEQFF. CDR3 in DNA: TGTGCCAGCAGTTTACGGGAGAAGACGAATGAGCAGTTCTTC. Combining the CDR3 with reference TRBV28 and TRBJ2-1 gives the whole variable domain DVKVTQSSRYLVKRTGEKVFLECVQDMDHENMFWYRQDPGLGLRLIYFSYDVKMKEKGDIPEGYSVSREKKERFSLILESASTNQTSMYLCASSLREKTNEQFFGPGTRLTVL.

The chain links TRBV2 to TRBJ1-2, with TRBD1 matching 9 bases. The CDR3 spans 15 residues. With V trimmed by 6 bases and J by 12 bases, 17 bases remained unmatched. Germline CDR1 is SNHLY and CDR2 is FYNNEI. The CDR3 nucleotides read TGTGCCAGCAGGGAAACAGGGGGCCACCCTTATGGGGACACCTTC. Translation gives CASRETGGHPYGDTF.

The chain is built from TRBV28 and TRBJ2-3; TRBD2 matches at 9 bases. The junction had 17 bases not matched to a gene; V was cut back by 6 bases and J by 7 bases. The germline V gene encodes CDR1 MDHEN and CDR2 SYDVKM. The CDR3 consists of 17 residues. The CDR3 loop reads CASSFLYSGGSHYTQYF. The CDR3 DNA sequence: TGTGCCAGCAGCTTCCTCTATAGCGGGGGATCACATTATACGCAGTATTTT.

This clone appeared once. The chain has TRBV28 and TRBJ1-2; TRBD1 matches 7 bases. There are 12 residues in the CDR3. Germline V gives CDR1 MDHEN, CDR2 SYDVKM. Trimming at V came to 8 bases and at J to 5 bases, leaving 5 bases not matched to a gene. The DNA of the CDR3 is TGTGCCAGCGTTACAGGGGCATATGGCTACACCTTC. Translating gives CASVTGAYGYTF.

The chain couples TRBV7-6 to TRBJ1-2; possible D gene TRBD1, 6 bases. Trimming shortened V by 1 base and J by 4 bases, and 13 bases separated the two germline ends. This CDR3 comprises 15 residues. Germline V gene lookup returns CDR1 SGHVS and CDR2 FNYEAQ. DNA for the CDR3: TGTGCCAGCAGCTTAGGTGCAGGGGCCCCCTATGGCTACACCTTC. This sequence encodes CASSLGAGAPYGYTF.

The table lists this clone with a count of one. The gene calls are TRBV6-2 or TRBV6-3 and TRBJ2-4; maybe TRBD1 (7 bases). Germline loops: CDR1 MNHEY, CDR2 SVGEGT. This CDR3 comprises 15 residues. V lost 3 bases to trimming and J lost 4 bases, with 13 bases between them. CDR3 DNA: TGTGCCAGCAGTTATCCAGGGGGGCCGAAAAACATTCAGTACTTC. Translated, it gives CASSYPGGPKNIQYF.

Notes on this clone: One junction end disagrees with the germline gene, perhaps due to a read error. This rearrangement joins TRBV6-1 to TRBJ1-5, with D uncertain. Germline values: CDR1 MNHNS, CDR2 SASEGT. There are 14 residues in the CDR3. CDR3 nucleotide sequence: TGTGCCAGCAGAGAAGACATATCCAATCAGCCCCAGCATTTT. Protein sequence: CASREDISNQPQHF.

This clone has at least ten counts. CDR3 bases: TGTGCCATCACTGGAGGACAGAACTACGAGCAGTACTTC. Its protein product is CAITGGQNYEQYF. The chain couples TRBV10-3 to TRBJ2-7; TRBD1 might be the D (6 bases). Trimming left V 7 bases short and J 3 bases short, with 13 bases between. The length of the CDR3 is 13 residues. Germline-derived CDR1 and CDR2 are ENHRY and SYGVKD.

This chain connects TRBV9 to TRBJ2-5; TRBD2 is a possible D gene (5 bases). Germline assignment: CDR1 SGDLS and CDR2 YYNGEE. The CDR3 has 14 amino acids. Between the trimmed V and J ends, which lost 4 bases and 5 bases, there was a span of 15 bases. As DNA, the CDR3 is TGTGCCAGCAGCTCTCTGAGGGCGGCCGAGACCCAGTACTTC. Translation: CASSSLRAAETQYF.

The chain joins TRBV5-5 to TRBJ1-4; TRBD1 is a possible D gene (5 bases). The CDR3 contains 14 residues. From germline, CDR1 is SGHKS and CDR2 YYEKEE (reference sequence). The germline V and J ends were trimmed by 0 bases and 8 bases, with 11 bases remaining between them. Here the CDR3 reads CASSLDPGNEKLFF. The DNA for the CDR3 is TGTGCCAGCAGCTTGGATCCAGGGAACGAAAAACTGTTTTTT.

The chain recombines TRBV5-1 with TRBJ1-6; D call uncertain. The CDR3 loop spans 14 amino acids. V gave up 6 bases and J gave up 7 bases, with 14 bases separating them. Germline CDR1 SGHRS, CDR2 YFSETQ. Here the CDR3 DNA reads TGCGCCAGCACCGATCCTAGCACCAATTCACCCCTCCACTTT. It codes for CASTDPSTNSPLHF.

This CDR3 is CASSDGTDTQYF. The CDR3 nucleotides are TGTGCCAGCAGTGACGGGACAGATACGCAGTATTTT. The rearrangement joins TRBV6-1 to TRBJ2-3; no firm D call. CDR1 MNHNS and CDR2 SASEGT come from the germline V gene. The CDR3 spans 12 residues. Trimming stripped 3 bases from V and 3 bases from J, with 4 bases between.

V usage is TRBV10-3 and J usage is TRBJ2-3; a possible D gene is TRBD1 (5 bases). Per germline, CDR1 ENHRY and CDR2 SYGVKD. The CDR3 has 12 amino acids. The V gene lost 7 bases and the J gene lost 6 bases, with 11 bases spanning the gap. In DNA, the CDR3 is TGTGCCATCACCGGCGCAGGGGATACGCAGTATTTT. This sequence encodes CAITGAGDTQYF.

CDR3 sequence reads: CASILQGLSTEAFF. As DNA, the CDR3 is TGTGCCAGCATACTACAGGGATTGAGCACTGAAGCTTTCTTT. The rearrangement links TRBV6-5 to TRBJ1-1; possibly TRBD1 for D (6 bases). Germline CDR1 MNHEY, CDR2 SVGAGI. Between the trimmed V and J ends, which lost 7 bases and 4 bases, there was a span of 16 bases. CDR3 size: 14 residues.

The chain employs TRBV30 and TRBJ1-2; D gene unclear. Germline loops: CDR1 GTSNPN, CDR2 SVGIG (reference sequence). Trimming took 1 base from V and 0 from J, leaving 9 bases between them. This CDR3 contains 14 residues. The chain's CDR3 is CAWSDRKTNYGYTF. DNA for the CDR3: TGTGCCTGGAGTGACAGAAAGACTAACTATGGCTACACCTTC.